Each of the 3 T cell receptor beta chains below was sequenced from the same sample in a study of early T cells in non-severe SARS-CoV-2 infection. TCRdb passed the 5' RACE reads through MiXCR, listing each CDR3 protein once. The repertoire holds around 92,000 distinct CDR3 sequences, 11% seen once, with 5.1% in the top ten. Specimen: whole blood. The receptors were sampled from an adult who was a healthcare worker with PCR-confirmed SARS-CoV-2 infection or an uninfected control (not recorded which).

The chain uses TRBV27 and TRBJ2-7; TRBD2 matches at 7 bases. Germline V gene lookup returns CDR1 MNHEY and CDR2 SMNVEV (reference sequence). Losses at the gene ends were 6 bases for V and 3 bases for J; bases not matched to a gene: 8. The length of the CDR3 is 14 residues. The CDR3 nucleotides read TGTGCCAGCAGCCCGGCAGCGGGACTCTACGAGCAGTACTTC. Translated: CASSPAAGLYEQYF.

This chain uses TRBV28 with TRBJ1-1; a possible D gene is TRBD1 (6 bases). The germline V and J ends were trimmed by 10 bases and 10 bases, with 16 bases remaining between them. This CDR3 is 11 amino acids long. Germline V gene data show CDR1 as MDHEN and CDR2 as SYDVKM. CDR3 loop: CATIIQGGAFF. CDR3 nucleotide sequence: TGTGCCACGATAATACAGGGAGGAGCTTTCTTT.

V gene TRBV12-3 or TRBV12-4 combines with J gene TRBJ2-1; D perhaps matches TRBD2 (6 bases). The CDR3 loop spans 13 amino acids. V dropped 4 bases and J dropped 9 bases, with 13 bases sitting between them. The CDR3 nucleotides read TGTGCCAGCAGTTACCGGGCGGGGAGTGAGCAGTTCTTC. Its protein is CASSYRAGSEQFF.